Each of the 25 T cell receptor beta chains below was sequenced from the same sample in a study of PD-1 blockade in classical Hodgkin lymphoma. The protocol was immunoSEQ multiplex PCR, while the TCRdb copy is restricted to in-frame clones and leaves out a portion. The data hold fewer than 14,000 clones, with around four fifths observed a single time. Noted time point: cycle 4 day 1 (C4D1), after around six weeks of nivolumab. Each and every patient relapsed after autologous stem cell transplantation, and patients got differing brentuximab vedotin exposure. Thawed PBMCs yielded CD4+ T cells through magnetic negative selection. This specimen consisted of CD4+ T cells from blood, obtained before the fourth cycle of nivolumab. The receptors here all came from a human donor with classical Hodgkin lymphoma.

The chain has TRBV5-1 and TRBJ1-2, with D unclear. The ends were cut back, 0 bases at V and 2 bases at J, with 5 bases in the middle. The CDR3 is 13 amino acids. Germline V gene sequence: CDR1 SGHRS, CDR2 YFSETQ. As DNA, the CDR3 is TGCGCCAGCAGCTTGGGTGAGAACTATGGCTACACCTTC. Encoded protein: CASSLGENYGYTF.

The chain is built from TRBV2 and TRBJ2-1; 14 bases are shared with TRBD2. J lost 4 bases, V lost 5 bases, and 7 bases had no gene match. The CDR3 runs to 17 residues. The germline gives CDR1 SNHLY, CDR2 FYNNEI. The chain's CDR3 is CASSPRLAGGGYNEQFF. CDR3 nucleotides: TGTGCCAGCAGTCCCCGACTAGCGGGAGGGGGATACAATGAGCAGTTCTTC.

This clone was observed a few times. This chain joins TRBV9 and TRBJ2-3; weak D call: TRBD2 (6 bases). This CDR3 contains 15 residues. Germline lookup yields CDR1 SGDLS and CDR2 YYNGEE. The V end lost 2 bases, the J end lost 9 bases, and 19 bases lay between the germline ends. CDR3 in amino acids: CASSVAHGAEGTQYF. The CDR3, as DNA: TGTGCCAGCAGCGTGGCTCACGGAGCGGAGGGCACGCAGTATTTT.

The chain links TRBV4-1 to TRBJ2-2; 9 bases agree with TRBD2. Germline V gene sequence: CDR1 MGHRA, CDR2 YSYEKL. The CDR3 length is 16 residues. Losses at the gene ends were 2 bases for V and 3 bases for J; bases not matched to a gene: 4. CDR3 residues: CASSQPTSGYTGELFF. CDR3 nucleotides: TGCGCCAGCAGCCAACCGACTAGCGGTTACACCGGGGAGCTGTTTTTT.

The chain is built from TRBV11-2 and TRBJ1-3; tentatively, D is TRBD1 (5 bases). V lost 6 bases and J 2 bases, leaving 14 bases between the germline ends. The CDR3 is 15 amino acids. CDR1 and CDR2 from the germline V gene are SGHAT and FQNNGV. CDR3 nucleotides: TGTGCCAGCAGTCTAGCCGGGACGCCTGGAAACACCATATATTTT. It codes for CASSLAGTPGNTIYF.

The chain joins TRBV6-1 to TRBJ1-1, with D uncertain. The ends were cut back, 2 bases at V and 0 bases at J, with 7 bases in the middle. The CDR3 consists of 14 residues. From germline, CDR1 is MNHNS and CDR2 SASEGT. CDR3 in DNA: TGTGCCAGCAGTGAAATAGTTATGAACACTGAAGCTTTCTTT. It translates to CASSEIVMNTEAFF.

V is TRBV28 and J is TRBJ2-6; D tentatively reads TRBD1 or TRBD2 (5 bases each). The V gene's germline CDR1 is MDHEN and CDR2 SYDVKM. This CDR3 has 17 residues. V gave up 6 bases and J gave up 3 bases, with 18 bases separating them. Here the CDR3 DNA reads TGTGCCAGCAGGGGGGTGGTGGGAAACTTTGGGGCCAACGTCCTGACTTTC. Translated: CASRGVVGNFGANVLTF.

The chain combines TRBV20-1 with TRBJ2-7, with D perhaps matching TRBD2 (6 bases). This CDR3 spans 11 amino acids. The germline CDR1 and CDR2 sequences are DFQATT and SNEGSKA (reference sequence). V was trimmed by 5 bases and J by 5 bases, leaving 10 bases between them. The CDR3 sequence: CSAAGTDEQYF. CDR3 sequence (DNA): TGCAGTGCTGCAGGGACTGACGAGCAGTACTTC.

V usage is TRBV5-4 and J usage is TRBJ1-2; D perhaps matches TRBD1 (6 bases). This CDR3 has 12 residues. V shed 4 bases and J shed 7 bases, with 11 bases lying between them. The germline CDR1 and CDR2 sequences are SGHNT and YYREEE (reference sequence). CDR3 loop: CASSKSGVGYTF. CDR3 sequence (DNA): TGTGCCAGCAGCAAATCAGGGGTTGGCTACACCTTC.

The gene calls are TRBV5-6 and TRBJ1-6, with D unclear. The CDR3 runs 14 residues. With 3 bases removed from V and 7 bases from J, the gap between germline ends came to 11 bases. Germline assignment: CDR1 SGHDT and CDR2 YYEEEE. Here the CDR3 reads CASSSRELNSPLHF. The CDR3 DNA sequence: TGTGCCAGCAGCTCCCGGGAGTTAAATTCACCCCTCCACTTT. Combining the CDR3 with reference TRBV5-6 and TRBJ1-6 gives the whole variable domain DAGVTQSPTHLIKTRGQQVTLRCSPKSGHDTVSWYQQALGQGPQFIFQYYEEEERQRGNFPDRFSGHQFPNYSSELNVNALLLGDSALYLCASSSRELNSPLHFGNGTRLTVT.

The gene calls are TRBV11-2 and TRBJ2-7, with D possibly being TRBD1 (5 bases). From germline, CDR1 is SGHAT and CDR2 FQNNGV. CDR3 length: 16 amino acids. Trimming removed 2 bases from V and 5 bases from J, with 19 bases in between. The CDR3 DNA reads TGTGCCAGCAGCTTACGAGGCGACAGCTCGTACCACGAGCAGTACTTC. Translating it yields CASSLRGDSSYHEQYF.

V usage is TRBV6-5 and J usage is TRBJ2-5; D tentatively reads TRBD1 or TRBD2 (5 bases each). CDR3 length: 15 residues. The germline V and J ends were trimmed by 2 bases and 4 bases, with 14 bases remaining between them. CDR1 is MNHEY, CDR2 SVGAGI, per germline. This CDR3 reads CASSYGVSGTETQYF. CDR3 DNA sequence: TGTGCCAGCAGTTACGGGGTCAGTGGGACAGAGACCCAGTACTTC.

The V call is TRBV5-5, the J call TRBJ2-5, with D possibly being TRBD2 (6 bases). V was shortened by 3 bases and J by 5 bases, with 11 bases between the two germline ends. This CDR3 region has 13 residues. In germline, CDR1 is SGHKS, CDR2 YYEKEE (reference sequence). The CDR3, as DNA: TGTGCCAGCAGCTCATGGGGGGATGAGACCCAGTACTTC. This codes for CASSSWGDETQYF.

The rearrangement joins TRBV27 to TRBJ2-3; 13 bases map to TRBD2. The V gene end was trimmed by 4 bases and the J gene end by 1 base; junction bases not matched to a gene: 2. Germline CDR1 is MNHEY and CDR2 is SMNVEV (reference sequence). The CDR3 spans 16 residues. As DNA, the CDR3 is TGTGCCAGCAGTTCCGGACTAGCGGGAGGCACAGATACGCAGTATTTT. Residues: CASSSGLAGGTDTQYF.

The chain links TRBV5-1 to TRBJ2-5, with TRBD2 identical over 10 bases. The CDR3 runs 18 residues. Germline V gene lookup returns CDR1 SGHRS and CDR2 YFSETQ. The trim removed 1 base at V and 1 base at J, leaving 10 bases unmatched. This CDR3 reads CASSLSATSGSGQETQYF. CDR3 nucleotides: TGCGCCAGCAGCTTGTCCGCGACTAGCGGGTCCGGCCAAGAGACCCAGTACTTC.

A remark on this clone: This sample includes further DNA sequences coding for the same CDR3. The chain is built from TRBV25-1 and TRBJ2-7; 8 nucleotides match TRBD1. Germline values: CDR1 MGHDK, CDR2 SYGVNS. The trim removed 2 bases at V and 2 bases at J, leaving 5 bases unmatched. The CDR3 length is 15 residues. CDR3 sequence: CASSEGGTGPYEQYF. Written as DNA, the CDR3 is TGTGCCAGCAGTGAAGGCGGGACAGGACCCTACGAGCAGTACTTC.

This clone has only one observation. The chain combines TRBV4-1 with TRBJ2-1; 14 nucleotides align to TRBD2. J was trimmed by 4 bases and V by 1 base; bases with no gene match: 6. CDR3 length: 18 amino acids. Looked up from germline, CDR1 is MGHRA and CDR2 is YSYEKL. The CDR3 spells CASSQVTSGGEYYNEQFF. CDR3 coding DNA: TGCGCCAGCAGCCAAGTGACTAGCGGGGGGGAGTATTACAATGAGCAGTTCTTC.

This rearrangement joins TRBV9 to TRBJ2-5; D perhaps matches TRBD2 (5 bases). Trimming took off 3 bases at V and 2 bases at J, with 14 bases between the two ends. CDR1 is SGDLS, CDR2 YYNGEE, per germline. The CDR3 runs to 15 residues. The CDR3 here is CASSAGLFLQETQYF. CDR3 bases: TGTGCCAGCAGCGCAGGACTTTTTTTGCAAGAGACCCAGTACTTC. The full variable domain, rest sourced from reference TRBV9 and TRBJ2-5, is DSGVTQTPKHLITATGQRVTLRCSPRSGDLSVYWYQQSLDQGLQFLIQYYNGEERAKGNILERFSAQQFPDLHSELNLSSLELGDSALYFCASSAGLFLQETQYFGPGTRLLVL.

The V gene is TRBV10-3, the J gene TRBJ1-6, with D possibly TRBD1 on 5 matching bases. Between the trimmed V and J ends, which lost 2 bases and 4 bases, there was a span of 6 bases. Germline V CDR1 and CDR2: ENHRY, SYGVKD. CDR3 size: 14 residues. CDR3 DNA sequence: TGTGCCATCAGTGAGGACAGATATAATTCACCCCTCCACTTT. Residues: CAISEDRYNSPLHF.

This rearrangement joins TRBV4-2 to TRBJ1-1, with D unclear. V was clipped by 2 bases and J by 0 bases, with 10 bases between them. Germline V CDR1 and CDR2: LGHNA, YNFKEQ. CDR3 length equals 15 residues. The CDR3 region is CASSQNSAMNTEAFF. The CDR3 nucleotides are TGTGCCAGCAGCCAAAACTCTGCTATGAACACTGAAGCTTTCTTT.

The chain employs TRBV11-2 and TRBJ1-4; TRBD1 is a possible D gene (6 bases). Trimming took off 4 bases at V and 7 bases at J, with 16 bases between the two ends. CDR1 SGHAT and CDR2 FQNNGV come from the germline V gene. The CDR3 has 15 residues. CDR3 loop: CASSSDSGRGEKLFF. CDR3 in DNA: TGTGCCAGCAGCTCGGACAGCGGGCGGGGTGAAAAACTGTTTTTT.

The CDR3 reads CASSSGHLYEQYF. The CDR3, as DNA: TGTGCCAGCAGCTCGGGACACCTCTACGAGCAGTACTTC. The rearrangement links TRBV11-2 to TRBJ2-7, with D perhaps matching TRBD1 (6 bases). Germline CDR1 reads SGHAT; CDR2 reads FQNNGV. The CDR3 has 13 residues. V was pared by 4 bases and J by 3 bases, with 10 bases between.

V usage is TRBV9 and J usage is TRBJ2-2; 8 nucleotides agree with TRBD1. The CDR3 is made up of 15 amino acids. CDR1 is SGDLS, CDR2 YYNGEE, per germline. J was trimmed by 4 bases and V by 3 bases; bases with no gene match: 5. CDR3 nucleotide sequence: TGTGCCAGCAGCGCGCAGGGGGCTCGCACCGGGGAGCTGTTTTTT. It translates to CASSAQGARTGELFF.

V is TRBV5-4 and J is TRBJ1-2; no firm D call. V lost 0 bases and J 3 bases, leaving 18 bases between the germline ends. Germline V gives CDR1 SGHNT, CDR2 YYREEE (reference sequence). The CDR3 contains 17 residues. The CDR3 DNA is TGTGCCAGCAGCTTGGGCCTCTCGGTGATAGAGGACTATGGCTACACCTTC. This gives the protein CASSLGLSVIEDYGYTF.

DNA for the CDR3: TGTGCCAGTGGCGGGAGCTACACCGGGGAGCTGTTTTTT. This encodes CASGGSYTGELFF. The V and J genes are TRBV19 and TRBJ1-3; 7 bases agree with TRBD2. The J call may be in error: the DNA end matches TRBJ2-2 better. CDR3 length: 13 amino acids. In germline, CDR1 is LNHDA, CDR2 SQIVND (reference sequence).